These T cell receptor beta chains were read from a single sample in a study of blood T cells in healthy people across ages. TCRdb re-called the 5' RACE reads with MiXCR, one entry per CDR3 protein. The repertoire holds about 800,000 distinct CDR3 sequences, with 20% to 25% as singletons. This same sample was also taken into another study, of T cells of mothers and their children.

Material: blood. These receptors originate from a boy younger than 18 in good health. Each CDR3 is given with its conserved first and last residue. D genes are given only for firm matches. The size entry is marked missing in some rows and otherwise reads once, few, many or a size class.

CASSGGLAGGQETQYF	TGTGCCAGCAGCGGCGGACTAGCGGGGGGGCAAGAGACCCAGTACTTC	.	TRBD2	TRBV5-4	TRBJ2-5
CASTHAVGTSGHTDTQYF	TGTGCCAGCACCCACGCAGTTGGGACTAGCGGACATACAGATACGCAGTATTTT	.	TRBD2	TRBV2	TRBJ2-3
CASSGTGDDFYEQYF	TGTGCCAGCAGTGGGACAGGCGATGACTTTTACGAGCAGTACTTC	.	TRBD1	TRBV28	TRBJ2-7
CASGPPTTDTQYF	TGTGCTAGTGGTCCCCCGACCACAGATACGCAGTATTTT	few	.	TRBV12-5	TRBJ2-3
CASRSPGPPQHF	TGCGCCAGCAGGTCCCCAGGTCCGCCCCAGCATTTT	.	.	TRBV4-1	TRBJ1-5
CASSLYMGGSNYNEQFF	TGTGCCAGCAGCTTATATATGGGTGGGTCTAACTACAATGAGCAGTTCTTC	once	.	TRBV7-6	TRBJ2-1
CSARTYGYTF	TGCAGTGCCCGGACGTATGGCTACACCTTC	.	.	TRBV20-1	TRBJ1-2
CASSSSREFYNEQFF	TGTGCCAGCAGTTCGAGCAGGGAATTCTACAATGAGCAGTTCTTC	.	.	TRBV6-2/TRBV6-3	TRBJ2-1
CASSSPRTRVTQETQYF	TGTGCCAGCAGCTCCCCCCGAACTCGGGTGACTCAAGAGACCCAGTACTTC	once	.	TRBV13	TRBJ2-5
CASSFGPLNQPQHF	TGTGCCAGCAGTTTCGGGCCGCTTAATCAGCCCCAGCATTTT	few	.	TRBV28	TRBJ1-5
CASSTGTSGKSSYNEQFF	TGTGCCAGCAGTACAGGGACTAGCGGGAAGAGCTCCTACAATGAGCAGTTCTTC	.	TRBD2	TRBV6-1	TRBJ2-1
CASTPGGQDYEQYF	TGCGCCAGCACCCCCGGGGGACAAGACTACGAGCAGTACTTC	.	.	TRBV5-1	TRBJ2-7
CSARDPSNDEQFF	TGCAGTGCTAGAGATCCCAGCAACGATGAGCAGTTCTTC	.	.	TRBV20-1	TRBJ2-1
CASSFNGYSNQPQHF	TGTGCCAGCAGTTTTAACGGTTATAGCAATCAGCCCCAGCATTTT	few	.	TRBV12-3/TRBV12-4	TRBJ1-5
CASRLLNEHFF	TGTGCCAGCAGACTACTCAATGAGCATTTCTTC	.	.	TRBV7-9	TRBJ2-1
CASSLATRETQYF	TGTGCCAGCAGCTTAGCGACTAGGGAGACCCAGTACTTC	.	.	TRBV7-2	TRBJ2-5
CASSFPDAGANVLTF	TGTGCCAGCAGCTTCCCGGATGCTGGGGCCAACGTCCTGACTTTC	.	.	TRBV5-5	TRBJ2-6
CSATSAIRGGIDTQYF	TGCAGTGCTACCTCCGCAATAAGAGGGGGGATAGATACGCAGTATTTT	.	.	TRBV20-1	TRBJ2-3
CSVTTDSSYEQYF	TGCAGCGTTACGACAGATAGCTCCTACGAGCAGTACTTC	.	.	TRBV29-1	TRBJ2-7
CASSQDSRIPGNQPQHF	TGTGCCAGCAGCCAAGATAGCAGGATTCCTGGCAATCAGCCCCAGCATTTT	few	.	TRBV3-1	TRBJ1-5
CASSPAGRFTDTQYF	TGCGCCAGCAGCCCCGCGGGACGGTTCACAGATACGCAGTATTTT	.	.	TRBV5-1	TRBJ2-3
CASSEQGSYNEQFF	TGTGCCAGCAGTGAACAGGGCTCCTACAATGAGCAGTTCTTC	many	.	TRBV2	TRBJ2-1
CASSLAVAGDVDF	TGTGCCAGCAGCTTAGCGGTGGCAGGGGACGTGGATTTT	few	.	TRBV7-9	TRBJ2-3
CASSYPNPGLAGDYNEQFF	TGTGCCAGCAGTTACCCGAACCCGGGACTAGCGGGAGATTACAATGAGCAGTTCTTC	.	TRBD2	TRBV6-2/TRBV6-3	TRBJ2-1
CASSYRGRETQYF	TGTGCCAGCAGTTACCGAGGACGTGAGACCCAGTACTTC	.	.	TRBV6-6	TRBJ2-5
CASSLASGYTF	TGTGCCAGCAGTCTCGCCTCTGGCTACACCTTC	few	.	TRBV12-3/TRBV12-4	TRBJ1-2
CASSLRDGFYGYTF	TGCGCCAGCAGCTTGAGGGACGGATTTTATGGCTACACCTTC	.	.	TRBV5-1	TRBJ1-2
CSANGLAGNGNEQFF	TGCAGTGCTAACGGACTAGCGGGGAATGGTAATGAGCAGTTCTTC	few	TRBD2	TRBV20-1	TRBJ2-1
CASSFAGGRGEQFF	TGTGCCAGCAGCTTTGCGGGGGGCCGGGGGGAGCAGTTCTTC	few	TRBD2	TRBV11-3	TRBJ2-1
CSATRGLGEKLFF	TGCAGCGCCACGAGGGGGCTTGGCGAAAAACTGTTTTTT	few	TRBD1	TRBV29-1	TRBJ1-4
CASSAGLAGLETQYF	TGTGCCAGCAGTGCTGGACTAGCGGGATTGGAGACCCAGTACTTC	.	TRBD2	TRBV27	TRBJ2-5
CASDGLDVQPQHF	TGTGCCAGCGACGGGTTGGATGTTCAGCCCCAGCATTTT	few	.	TRBV6-6	TRBJ1-5